The clone carrying this TCR beta chain has only a few counts. This table comes from immunoSEQ multiplex PCR, and its TCRdb copy is limited to in-frame clones, with some not included. The sample lists fewer than 400,000 clones; roughly 85% were seen once. The CDR3 is made up of 13 amino acids. The ends lost 7 bases at V and 6 bases at J; junction bases unmatched: 6. Germline V gene data show CDR1 as SNHLY and CDR2 as FYNNEI. This entry comes from a study of blood T cell repertoires in COVID-19. The V gene is TRBV2, the J gene TRBJ2-1, with 7 bases fitting TRBD1. The sequencing sample was made of PBMCs or T cells enriched from blood (not recorded which). The clonotype originates from a man aged 30 to 39 who had recovered from COVID-19. For the CDR3, the DNA is TGTGCCAGCACACCCCAGGGGGTCAATGAGCAGTTCTTC. Amino acid sequence: CASTPQGVNEQFF.